Sequencing of this T cell receptor (beta chain) was carried out in a study of cytomegalovirus exposure and HLA in healthy donors. Study summary: Among the approximately 400 donors who were genotyped, about 80% fell in the genetic ancestry cluster that is associated with self-reported Caucasian donors.

In regard to this clone: Antigen specificity is unknown. The sample has other DNA sequences that encode this CDR3 too.

The PCR employed 60 Vbeta primers together with 13 Jbeta primers. Clones were sequenced by immunoSEQ multiplex PCR, and TCRdb holds only the in-frame ones, with some missing. The sample contains around 300,000 clones, around 90% of which appear only once. In nominal health when sampled, donors likely had unrecorded immune exposures nonetheless. Study-wide findings and caveats: Most subjects had HLA-A and HLA-B alleles reportedly predicted accurately by TCR beta sequences. Relative to the roughly 690-donor mean, N-insertions were reportedly fewer in an Asian-associated ancestry cluster in a later analysis.

The material sequenced was PBMCs. The sequence was obtained from a woman aged 18-29 years in good health and CMV-seronegative.

The CDR3 here is CASSLGAGFYEQYF. DNA of the CDR3: TGTGCCAGCAGTTTAGGTGCGGGTTTCTACGAGCAGTACTTC. The J gene is TRBJ2-7, the V gene TRBV27; maybe TRBD2 (5 bases). V lost 2 bases and J 3 bases, leaving 11 bases between the germline ends. This CDR3 region has 14 residues. Germline V gives CDR1 MNHEY, CDR2 SMNVEV (reference sequence).